Below are 2 T cell receptor beta chains sequenced from a single sample in a study of somatic mutations in cytotoxic T cells in rheumatoid arthritis. Sequencing used immunoSEQ multiplex PCR; TCRdb keeps in-frame clones, though not all of them. Seen here are some 20,000 clones, around 83% observed once, and the top ten hold 9.5% to 12%. What was sequenced was CD8+ T cells sorted from blood. The receptors were gathered from a young man with rheumatoid arthritis.

In its sample, this clone was seen once. V gene TRBV28 combines with J gene TRBJ2-5, with TRBD1 identical over 8 bases. This CDR3 region has 16 residues. J was trimmed by 2 bases and V by 5 bases; bases with no gene match: 10. Germline V CDR1 and CDR2: MDHEN, SYDVKM. The CDR3 sequence is CASSPETGEGQETQYF. CDR3 nucleotide sequence: TGTGCCAGCAGTCCCGAGACAGGGGAAGGTCAAGAGACCCAGTACTTC.

The chain employs TRBV29-1 and TRBJ2-6; 8 bases agree with TRBD1. Trimming took 4 bases from V and 0 from J; bases not matched to a gene: 5. The CDR3 loop spans 16 amino acids. CDR1 is SQVTM, CDR2 ANQGSEA, per germline. CDR3 in amino acids: CSVAGTGTSGANVLTF. The CDR3 DNA reads as TGCAGCGTTGCAGGGACAGGTACCTCTGGGGCCAACGTCCTGACTTTC.